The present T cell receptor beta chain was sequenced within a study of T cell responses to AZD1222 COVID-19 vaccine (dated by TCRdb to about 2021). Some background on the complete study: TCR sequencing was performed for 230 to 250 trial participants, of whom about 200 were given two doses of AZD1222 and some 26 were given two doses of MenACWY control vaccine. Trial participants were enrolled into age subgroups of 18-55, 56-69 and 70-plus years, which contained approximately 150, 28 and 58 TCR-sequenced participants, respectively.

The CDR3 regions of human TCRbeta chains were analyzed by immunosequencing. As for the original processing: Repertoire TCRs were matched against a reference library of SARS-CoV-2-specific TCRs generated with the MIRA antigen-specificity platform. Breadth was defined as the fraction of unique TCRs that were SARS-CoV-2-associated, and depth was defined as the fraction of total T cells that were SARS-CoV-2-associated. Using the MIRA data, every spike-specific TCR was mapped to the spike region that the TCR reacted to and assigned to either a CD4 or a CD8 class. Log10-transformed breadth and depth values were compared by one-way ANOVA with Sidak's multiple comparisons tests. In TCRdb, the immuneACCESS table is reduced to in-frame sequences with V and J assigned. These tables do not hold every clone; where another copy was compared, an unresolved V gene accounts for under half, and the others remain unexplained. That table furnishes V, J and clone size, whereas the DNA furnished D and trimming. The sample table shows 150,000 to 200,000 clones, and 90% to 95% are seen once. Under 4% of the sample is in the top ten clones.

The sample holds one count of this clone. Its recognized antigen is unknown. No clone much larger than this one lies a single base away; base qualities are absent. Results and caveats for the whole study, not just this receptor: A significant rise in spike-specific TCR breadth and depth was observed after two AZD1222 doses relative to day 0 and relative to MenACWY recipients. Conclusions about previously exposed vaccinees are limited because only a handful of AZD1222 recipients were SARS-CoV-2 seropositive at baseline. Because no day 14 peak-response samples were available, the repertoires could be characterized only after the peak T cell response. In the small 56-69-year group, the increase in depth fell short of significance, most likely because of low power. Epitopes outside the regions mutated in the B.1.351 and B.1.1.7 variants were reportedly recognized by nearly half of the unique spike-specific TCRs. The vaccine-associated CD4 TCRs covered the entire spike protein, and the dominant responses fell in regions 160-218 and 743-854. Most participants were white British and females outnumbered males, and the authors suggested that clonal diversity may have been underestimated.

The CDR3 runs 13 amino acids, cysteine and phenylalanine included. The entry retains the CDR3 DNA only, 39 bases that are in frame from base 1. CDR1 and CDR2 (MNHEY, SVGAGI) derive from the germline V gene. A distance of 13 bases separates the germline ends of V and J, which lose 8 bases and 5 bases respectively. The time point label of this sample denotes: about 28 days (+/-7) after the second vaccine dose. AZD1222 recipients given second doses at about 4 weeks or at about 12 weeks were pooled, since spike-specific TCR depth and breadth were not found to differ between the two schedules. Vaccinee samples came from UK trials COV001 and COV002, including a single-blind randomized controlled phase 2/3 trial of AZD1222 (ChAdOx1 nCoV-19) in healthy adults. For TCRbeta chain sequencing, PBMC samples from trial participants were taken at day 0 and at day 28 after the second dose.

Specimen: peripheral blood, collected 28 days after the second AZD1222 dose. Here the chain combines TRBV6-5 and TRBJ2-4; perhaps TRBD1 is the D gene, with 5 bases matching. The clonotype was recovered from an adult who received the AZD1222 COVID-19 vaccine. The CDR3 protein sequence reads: CASSTLGENIQYF. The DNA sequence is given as TGTGCCAGCTCCACCCTAGGGGAAAACATTCAGTACTTC.